This entry describes one T cell receptor (beta chain). Sequencing was performed with immunoSEQ multiplex PCR; in TCRdb, only in-frame clones are kept and a portion is missing. The data contain fewer than 90,000 clones, about 80% of them singletons. This entry belongs to a study of blood T cell repertoires in COVID-19. Germline-derived CDR1 and CDR2 are SGDLS and YYNGEE. Trimming at V came to 2 bases and at J to 0 bases, leaving 5 bases not matched to a gene. CDR3 length equals 16 residues. V is TRBV9 and J is TRBJ2-3; 8 positions agree with TRBD1. The sequencing sample was made of peripheral blood. This receptor was taken from a woman aged 80 or older with acute or convalescent COVID-19. The CDR3 here is CASSVRQGSSTDTQYF. The CDR3 DNA is TGTGCCAGCAGCGTCCGACAGGGGTCTAGCACAGATACGCAGTATTTT.